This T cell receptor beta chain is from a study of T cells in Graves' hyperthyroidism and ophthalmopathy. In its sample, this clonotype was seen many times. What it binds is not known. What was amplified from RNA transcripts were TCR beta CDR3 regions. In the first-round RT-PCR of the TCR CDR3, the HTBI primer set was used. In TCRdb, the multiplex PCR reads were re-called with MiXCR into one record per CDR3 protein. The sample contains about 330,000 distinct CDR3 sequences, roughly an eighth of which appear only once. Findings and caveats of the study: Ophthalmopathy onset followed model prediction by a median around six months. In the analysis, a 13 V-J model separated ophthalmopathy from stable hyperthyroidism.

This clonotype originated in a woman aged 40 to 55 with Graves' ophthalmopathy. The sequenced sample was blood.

The CDR3 region is CSVVGQGSRNEQFF. DNA for the CDR3: TGCAGCGTTGTGGGACAGGGAAGCCGTAATGAGCAGTTCTTC. V and J are TRBV29-1 and TRBJ2-1, with TRBD1 matching 9 bases. The CDR3 runs to 14 residues. Germline CDR1 and CDR2: SQVTM and ANQGSEA. V lost 4 bases, J lost 7 bases, and 8 bases stayed unmatched.